This T cell receptor beta chain was identified in a study of blood T cell repertoires in COVID-19 (TCRdb year 2020). Background on the whole study: The collaborator samples originated in the United States, Italy and Spain and spanned the acute and convalescent phases of COVID-19. Deeply sampled blood TCRbeta repertoires from subjects exposed to, actively infected with, or recovered from COVID-19 were included in the dataset. The samples were drawn from the first 160 participants of the ongoing ImmuneRACE study and from some 1,300 subjects provided by 6 global collaborators. Where HLA class I and class II types were available, the types were taken from metadata supplied by the sample provider, not from assay-based typing. A de-identified subject ID, COVID-19 status, age in years and sex were almost always included in the sample metadata. The repertoires were released in a freely available public database intended as a resource for research on the immune response to SARS-CoV-2. The prospective study material was composed of cDNA or gDNA derived from T cells, B-cell-depleted T cells, or PBMCs. What the study reported, not specific to this receptor: The quantity of clinical and demographic metadata differed by source and by participant and was supplied without curation.

Each collaborating institution followed its own protocols to collect whole blood in K2EDTA tubes. For TCRbeta analysis, collaborator samples were shipped as frozen whole blood, as isolated PBMCs, or as DNA extracted from either sample type. TCRbeta CDR3 regions were amplified from genomic DNA by means of the immunoSEQ Assay, a bias-controlled multiplex PCR. The original methods were these. Within the assay, amplification of reference gene primers was used to estimate how many nucleated cells each sample contained. To quantify the absolute abundance of each unique TCRbeta CDR3 rearrangement, sequence reads were collapsed and filtered. For each sample, productive Simpson clonality was calculated as the square root of Simpson's diversity index over productive rearrangements. As stored in TCRdb, this immuneACCESS dataset retains in-frame rearrangements with V and J assigned. A fraction of the clones does not appear; measured against another copy, unresolved V genes explain less than half of the discrepancy, and the remainder lacks a known reason. From that table come the V and J calls and clone size; the DNA was used to work out D and trimming. The sample has some 130,000 clones on record, over 70% of them singletons. The top ten hold about 2.5% of the sample.

As regards this clone: Its antigen remains unidentified. Per-nucleotide qualities are absent, and no much larger clonotype sits a single base away.

The sequence was collected from a man aged 50 to 60 with active COVID-19. Sequences were obtained from peripheral blood.

The DNA sequence is as follows: TGTGCCAGCAGATACTATAGCAATCAGCCCCAGCATTTT. Protein translation: CASRYYSNQPQHF. The receptor chain draws on TRBV28 and TRBJ1-5; the D gene assignment is ambiguous. Trimming at the junction amounts to 6 bases on V and 0 bases on J, and the germline ends lie 6 bases apart. Counted from cysteine to phenylalanine, this CDR3 has 13 amino acids. Only the CDR3 region is kept as DNA, spanning 39 bases read in frame from base 1. The CDR1 and CDR2 encoded by the germline V gene are MDHEN and SYDVKM.